This T cell receptor beta chain was obtained from a study of cytomegalovirus exposure and HLA in healthy donors. Study-level results: Through in vitro validation, three CMV-associated chains were shown to be specific for CMV antigens. Some public TCRs appeared in many individuals, while most sequences were rare.

Sequenced by immunoSEQ multiplex PCR; TCRdb stores in-frame clones only, minus some. The repertoire holds 130,000 to 150,000 clones, with about 90% as singletons. V lost 6 bases, J lost 2 bases, and 5 bases stayed unmatched. CDR3 size: 14 residues. Germline lookup yields CDR1 LNHDA and CDR2 SQIVND (reference sequence). The donors were members of the validation cohort comprising approximately 110 subjects, separate from the roughly 730-subject first cohort. Comment on this clone: Its target is not known.

Sequencing used PBMCs. This chain connects TRBV19 to TRBJ2-7, with 9 positions matching TRBD1. This TCR was sampled from a man aged 18 to 30 in good health and CMV-seronegative. DNA for the CDR3: TGTGCCAGTAGCGCCGGGACAGGGACCTACGAGCAGTACTTC. Translating gives CASSAGTGTYEQYF.